The source of this T cell receptor (beta chain) is a study of cytomegalovirus exposure and HLA in healthy donors. General study points: TCR beta sequences numbering 16,951 were associated with HLA alleles at 0.05 false discovery rate in a later analysis. The investigators catalogued 150 to 200 TCR beta chains as cytomegalovirus-associated. Accounts indicate the classifier identified cytomegalovirus status with strong specificity and sensitivity.

It was with 60 Vbeta and 13 Jbeta primers that the PCR ran. Produced via immunoSEQ multiplex PCR; TCRdb's table is partial and in-frame only. The sample lists 80,000 or so clones; 55% to 75% were seen once. This clone was found a few times. The target antigen is unknown. Donors had nominal health at sampling but likely had unrecorded immune exposures. V shed 3 bases, J shed 4 bases, and the junction held 7 bases outside the gene matches. CDR3 length: 15 amino acids. Germline V gene lookup returns CDR1 SGDLS and CDR2 YYNGEE. The chain combines TRBV9 with TRBJ2-7, with 10 bases identical to TRBD2. The sample was PBMCs. This clonotype was obtained from a young man in good health and CMV-seropositive. CDR3 protein: CASSEASGRRYEQYF. CDR3 coding DNA: TGTGCCAGCAGCGAAGCTAGCGGGAGACGTTACGAGCAGTACTTC.